This T cell receptor beta chain is drawn from a study of T-cell reconstitution after alpha-beta-depleted transplantation in children. Many counts were recorded for this clonotype. Its antigen is unknown. The library targeted TCRbeta and was prepared with unique molecular identifiers. TCRdb re-analysed the PCR reads in MiXCR, keeping a single row per CDR3 protein. Found here are some 300,000 distinct CDR3 sequences, roughly 9.1% of them singletons; the top ten hold less than 8%. The V gene's germline CDR1 is MNHNS and CDR2 SASEGT. This CDR3 spans 16 amino acids. The J segment lost 5 bases and the V segment lost 6 bases, leaving 11 bases of the junction unmatched. Study-wide results and caveats: One year post-transplant, T-cell counts and diversity were largely derived from T cells produced anew. After transplant, at about two months, alpha-beta T cells were reportedly derived from several hundred expanded graft clones. The high TCRbeta diversity at day 60 in some patients came from surviving recipient T cells and thymic progenitors.

The source of this sequence is a boy under two years old with acute myeloid leukemia, due to receive a stem cell transplant. The input for sequencing was PBMCs, taken before TCRalphabeta/CD19-depleted stem cell transplant. The gene calls are TRBV6-1 and TRBJ2-1; TRBD2 aligns across 9 bases. DNA for the CDR3: TGTGCCAGCAGCCAGAGAGCTAGCGGGACCAACAATGAGCAGTTCTTC. The encoded protein is CASSQRASGTNNEQFF.